These T cell receptor beta chains were read from a single sample in a study of T cell responses to AZD1222 COVID-19 vaccine. Assay used: immunoSEQ multiplex PCR; TCRdb lists only in-frame clones, some missing. The sample gives about 84,000 clones, 85% to 90% of which show up once; about 31% is in the top ten. This sample comprised peripheral blood, obtained on day 0 of AZD1222 vaccination. The receptor set was obtained from an adult in good health. The CDR3 runs from the conserved cysteine through the conserved F or W. Fields, in order: CDR3 protein, CDR3 DNA, J gene, clone size, V gene, D gene. D genes are given only for firm matches. Part of the rows lack a size; the others show once, few, many or a class for expanded clones.

CDR3aa: CASSGENYNEQFF; CDR3nt: TGTGCCAGCAGCGGGGAAAACTACAATGAGCAGTTCTTC; j_gene: TRBJ2-1; abundance: -; v_gene: TRBV28; d_gene: -
CDR3aa: CASSQAGGPEETQYF; CDR3nt: TGTGCCAGCAGCCAAGCGGGAGGGCCGGAAGAGACCCAGTACTTC; j_gene: TRBJ2-5; abundance: -; v_gene: TRBV3-1/TRBV3-2; d_gene: TRBD2
CDR3aa: CASSSEHYTDTQYF; CDR3nt: TGTGCCAGCAGCTCCGAACACTACACAGATACGCAGTATTTT; j_gene: TRBJ2-3; abundance: -; v_gene: TRBV7-9; d_gene: -
CDR3aa: CASSLNTGNQETQYF; CDR3nt: TGTGCCAGCAGCTTAAATACAGGGAACCAAGAGACCCAGTACTTC; j_gene: TRBJ2-5; abundance: few; v_gene: TRBV7-3; d_gene: -
CDR3aa: CASSPDTGELFF; CDR3nt: TGTGCCAGCTCACCGGACACCGGGGAGCTGTTTTTT; j_gene: TRBJ2-2; abundance: -; v_gene: TRBV18; d_gene: -
CDR3aa: CASRYYRDPPYEQYF; CDR3nt: TGTGCCAGCAGGTACTACAGGGATCCCCCCTACGAGCAGTACTTC; j_gene: TRBJ2-7; abundance: -; v_gene: TRBV6-5; d_gene: -
CDR3aa: CASSGHGNTIYF; CDR3nt: TGTGCCTCTTCCGGACATGGAAACACCATATATTTT; j_gene: TRBJ1-3; abundance: few; v_gene: TRBV30; d_gene: -
CDR3aa: CASSLGAPNSPLHF; CDR3nt: TGTGCCAGCAGCCTCGGGGCTCCCAATTCACCCCTCCACTTT; j_gene: TRBJ1-6; abundance: -; v_gene: TRBV6-4; d_gene: -
CDR3aa: CASSFSSYEQYF; CDR3nt: TGTGCCAGCAGCTTCTCTTCCTACGAGCAGTACTTC; j_gene: TRBJ2-7; abundance: few; v_gene: TRBV7-2; d_gene: -
CDR3aa: CASSRAGKSNQPQHF; CDR3nt: TGTGCCAGCAGCCGGGCCGGCAAGAGCAATCAGCCCCAGCATTTT; j_gene: TRBJ1-5; abundance: -; v_gene: TRBV28; d_gene: -
CDR3aa: CASSSGTGGQTYEQYF; CDR3nt: TGTGCCAGCAGTTCCGGAACAGGGGGGCAGACCTACGAGCAGTACTTC; j_gene: TRBJ2-7; abundance: -; v_gene: TRBV28; d_gene: TRBD1
CDR3aa: CASSLRDRQNTEAFF; CDR3nt: TGCGCCAGCAGCCTCCGGGACAGACAGAACACTGAAGCTTTCTTT; j_gene: TRBJ1-1; abundance: -; v_gene: TRBV5-1; d_gene: TRBD1
CDR3aa: CASSRTSGGYEQYF; CDR3nt: TGTGCCAGCAGTCGGACTAGCGGGGGCTACGAGCAGTACTTC; j_gene: TRBJ2-7; abundance: -; v_gene: TRBV28; d_gene: TRBD2
CDR3aa: CATQDSSGNTIYF; CDR3nt: TGTGCCACCCAGGATTCCTCTGGAAACACCATATATTTT; j_gene: TRBJ1-3; abundance: -; v_gene: TRBV12-3/TRBV12-4; d_gene: -
CDR3aa: CASSLWTGGDQPQHF; CDR3nt: TGTGCCAGCAGTTTATGGACAGGGGGCGATCAGCCCCAGCATTTT; j_gene: TRBJ1-5; abundance: -; v_gene: TRBV28; d_gene: TRBD1
CDR3aa: CASSLALGGHQPQHF; CDR3nt: TGTGCCAGCAGCTTGGCTTTGGGAGGACATCAGCCCCAGCATTTT; j_gene: TRBJ1-5; abundance: -; v_gene: TRBV5-6; d_gene: -
CDR3aa: CASSFYDPGTSLNGYTF; CDR3nt: TGTGCCAGCAGTTTCTACGATCCGGGGACAAGTCTAAATGGCTACACCTTC; j_gene: TRBJ1-2; abundance: -; v_gene: TRBV27; d_gene: -
CDR3aa: CAISGTGETDTQYF; CDR3nt: TGTGCCATCAGTGGGACAGGGGAGACAGATACGCAGTATTTT; j_gene: TRBJ2-3; abundance: few; v_gene: TRBV10-3; d_gene: TRBD1
CDR3aa: CASSVGTSGDRQYF; CDR3nt: TGTGCCAGCAGCGTAGGGACTAGCGGGGATCGGCAGTACTTC; j_gene: TRBJ2-7; abundance: -; v_gene: TRBV9; d_gene: TRBD2
CDR3aa: CASRGSSGRYNEQFF; CDR3nt: TGTGCCAGCAGAGGATCGAGCGGGAGATACAATGAGCAGTTCTTC; j_gene: TRBJ2-1; abundance: -; v_gene: TRBV11-2; d_gene: TRBD2
CDR3aa: CASSLVTSGPGELFF; CDR3nt: TGCGCCAGCAGCTTGGTAACCAGCGGGCCCGGGGAGCTGTTTTTT; j_gene: TRBJ2-2; abundance: -; v_gene: TRBV5-1; d_gene: -
CDR3aa: CASREGLAGLNQETQYF; CDR3nt: TGCGCCAGCAGGGAAGGACTAGCGGGACTAAATCAAGAGACCCAGTACTTC; j_gene: TRBJ2-5; abundance: -; v_gene: TRBV10-2; d_gene: TRBD2
CDR3aa: CASSQLTLKNEQYF; CDR3nt: TGTGCCAGCAGCCAGCTGACCTTAAAGAACGAGCAGTACTTC; j_gene: TRBJ2-7; abundance: few; v_gene: TRBV4-2; d_gene: -
CDR3aa: CATSSREGLGNLGETQYF; CDR3nt: TGTGCCACCAGCAGCCGGGAGGGCTTGGGTAATTTAGGAGAGACCCAGTACTTC; j_gene: TRBJ2-5; abundance: -; v_gene: TRBV15; d_gene: TRBD2
CDR3aa: CASSPRDRGAYGYTF; CDR3nt: TGTGCCAGCAGTCCAAGGGACAGGGGAGCCTATGGCTACACCTTC; j_gene: TRBJ1-2; abundance: -; v_gene: TRBV6-5; d_gene: TRBD1
CDR3aa: CASSGGRGPKAFF; CDR3nt: TGTGCCAGCAGTGGGGGGCGGGGGCCAAAAGCTTTCTTT; j_gene: TRBJ1-1; abundance: once; v_gene: TRBV28; d_gene: -